A single sample is the source of the 28 T cell receptor beta chains below, sequenced in a study of cytomegalovirus exposure and HLA in healthy donors. Only in-frame clones appear in the TCRdb table, and some are missing; sequencing was by immunoSEQ multiplex PCR. The sample carries tens of thousands of clones, roughly nine tenths recorded once. Sequenced material: PBMCs. The source of these receptors is a woman aged 18-29 years in good health and CMV-seronegative.

The rearrangement joins TRBV5-1 to TRBJ2-6; 8 bases align to TRBD2. The V gene end was trimmed by 3 bases and the J gene end by 2 bases; junction bases not matched to a gene: 10. CDR1 and CDR2 from the germline V gene are SGHRS and YFSETQ. The CDR3 sequence is 18 residues long. Written as DNA, the CDR3 is TGCGCCAGCAGCTCCTCCTCGGCGCGGGGGGCTGGGGCCAACGTCCTGACTTTC. This sequence encodes CASSSSSARGAGANVLTF.

The chain combines TRBV18 with TRBJ2-1, with 8 bases lining up with TRBD2. CDR1 is KGHSH, CDR2 LQKENI, per germline. The V gene end was trimmed by 6 bases and the J gene end by 5 bases; junction bases not matched to a gene: 6. This CDR3 has 14 residues. In nucleotides, the CDR3 is TGTGCCAGCTCCCAGAGCGGGGGAGACAATGAGCAGTTCTTC. Translation: CASSQSGGDNEQFF.

The J gene is TRBJ1-4, the V gene TRBV28; 7 bases line up with TRBD1. The CDR3 is 15 amino acids. From germline, CDR1 is MDHEN and CDR2 SYDVKM. With 3 bases clipped from V and 6 bases from J, the junction kept 7 bases outside the gene matches. CDR3 DNA: TGTGCCAGCAGTTTCTACAGGGGTGGAGATGAAAAACTGTTTTTT. Amino acids: CASSFYRGGDEKLFF.

V gene TRBV5-8 combines with J gene TRBJ2-7; no definite D call. Trimming removed 0 bases from V and 3 bases from J, with 7 bases in between. Germline V gene sequence: CDR1 SGHTS, CDR2 YDEGEE. The CDR3 is 13 residues long. For the CDR3, the DNA is TGTGCCAGCAGCTTGGCCGTCTACTACGAGCAGTACTTC. Protein: CASSLAVYYEQYF.

This clone was seen more than once but under ten times. The conserved closing phenylalanine or tryptophan is absent in this CDR3, likely reflecting a read error. The DNA is omitted, as the CDR3 cannot be located on it reliably, and the CDR3 follows TCRdb's listing. The chain recombines TRBV21-1 with TRBJ2-4; TRBD2 was called by the table and not checked on the DNA. TRBV21-1 is termed a pseudogene. The CDR3 is made up of 10 amino acids, end residues included. CDR3 sequence: CASSKAVPTS.

V and J are TRBV2 and TRBJ2-1; D is perhaps TRBD2 (5 bases). The CDR3 is made up of 13 amino acids. Germline values: CDR1 SNHLY, CDR2 FYNNEI. V lost 6 bases to trimming and J lost 6 bases, with 12 bases between them. Written as DNA, the CDR3 is TGTGCCAGCAGCCTGCCCGAGGGCAATGAGCAGTTCTTC. The encoded protein is CASSLPEGNEQFF.

The chain links TRBV28 to TRBJ1-6, with TRBD1 matching 7 bases. CDR3 length equals 14 residues. The trim removed 5 bases at V and 7 bases at J, leaving 5 bases unmatched. Germline CDR1 reads MDHEN; CDR2 reads SYDVKM. CDR3 coding DNA: TGTGCCAGCAGTCCCTTGGGACAGAATTCACCCCTCCACTTT. Protein: CASSPLGQNSPLHF.

This clone has just one count. This CDR3 reads CASSRREGTANYGYTF. In nucleotides, the CDR3 is TGTGCCAGCTCACGAAGGGAGGGGACTGCTAACTATGGCTACACCTTC. The V call is TRBV18, the J call TRBJ1-2; the D gene is possibly TRBD1 (5 bases). V dropped 4 bases and J dropped 0 bases, with 15 bases sitting between them. Germline V gene sequence: CDR1 KGHSH, CDR2 LQKENI. This CDR3 contains 16 residues.

Comments on this clone: This specimen includes other DNA sequences encoding the same CDR3. The chain couples TRBV6-5 to TRBJ1-1; D remains unclear. Germline CDR1 is MNHEY and CDR2 is SVGAGI. The V end was cut by 3 bases, the J end by 1 base, with 6 bases between. The CDR3 consists of 13 residues. The CDR3 bases are TGTGCCAGCAGTTATGGGCAGAACACTGAAGCTTTCTTT. Translation: CASSYGQNTEAFF.

The V gene is TRBV10-1, the J gene TRBJ1-1; D is unclear. This CDR3 has 14 amino acids. Germline lookup yields CDR1 WNHNN and CDR2 SYGVQD (reference sequence). The V and J ends lost 2 bases and 5 bases respectively, with 12 bases between them. The CDR3 sequence: CASSEVRGETEAFF. CDR3 DNA: TGCGCCAGCAGTGAGGTTCGGGGTGAGACTGAAGCTTTCTTT.

This clone occurred a few times. The chain links TRBV6-4 to TRBJ2-1; 8 positions agree with TRBD1. V lost 2 bases to trimming and J lost 7 bases; unmatched junction nucleotides: 4. The CDR3 runs to 14 residues. CDR1 is MRHNA and CDR2 is SNTAGT in the germline V gene. The CDR3 loop is CASSDGQGGNEQFF. The CDR3, as DNA: TGTGCCAGCAGTGACGGACAGGGTGGAAATGAGCAGTTCTTC.

V usage is TRBV10-3 and J usage is TRBJ1-1, with 9 bases fitting TRBD1. Unmatched junction bases numbered 7, after V lost 2 bases and J lost 12 bases. Looked up from germline, CDR1 is ENHRY and CDR2 is SYGVKD. The CDR3 runs to 13 residues. CDR3 nucleotide sequence: TGTGCCATCAGTGAGCCGGACAGGGGCCGGTCTTTCTTT. Its protein product is CAISEPDRGRSFF.

This chain joins TRBV19 and TRBJ1-2, with 10 bases matching TRBD1. The V gene end was trimmed by 5 bases and the J gene end by 4 bases; junction bases not matched to a gene: 7. Germline lookup yields CDR1 LNHDA and CDR2 SQIVND (reference sequence). The CDR3 totals 15 residues. In DNA form, the CDR3 reads TGTGCCAGTAGTGTATCCGGGACAGGGGTCTATGGCTACACCTTC. Its protein is CASSVSGTGVYGYTF. The variable domain in full, with the rest retrieved from reference TRBV19 and TRBJ1-2, is DGGITQSPKYLFRKEGQNVTLSCEQNLNHDAMYWYRQDPGQGLRLIYYSQIVNDFQKGDIAEGYSVSREKKESFPLTVTSAQKNPTAFYLCASSVSGTGVYGYTFGSGTRLTVV.

The gene calls are TRBV18 and TRBJ2-3; 12 bases fit TRBD2. Looked up from germline, CDR1 is KGHSH and CDR2 is LQKENI. Unmatched junction bases numbered 2, after V lost 4 bases and J lost 6 bases. CDR3 size: 14 residues. CDR3 residues: CASSQTSGSDTQYF. DNA for the CDR3: TGTGCCAGCTCACAGACTAGCGGGAGCGATACGCAGTATTTT.

This clone occurred a few times. This chain joins TRBV6-5 and TRBJ2-5, with unresolved D. Deletions cut 2 bases from V and 5 bases from J, with 3 bases between. The CDR3 runs to 11 residues. CDR1 is MNHEY and CDR2 is SVGAGI in the germline V gene. The CDR3 nucleotides are TGTGCCAGCAGTTACCGGGAGACCCAGTACTTC. Translated, it gives CASSYRETQYF.

V gene TRBV12-2 combines with J gene TRBJ1-1. TRBV12-2 constitutes a pseudogene. CDR3 length: 17 amino acids. The CDR3 coding sequence is TGTGCAAGTCGCTGCGGGCGCGTTATCGGTGGGGGGACTGAAGCTTTCTTT. Residues: CASRCGRVIGGGTEAFF.

The V gene is TRBV6-1, the J gene TRBJ2-1, with 9 bases that match TRBD2. The CDR3 spans 17 residues. After removal of 2 bases from V and 7 bases from J, the junction contained 12 bases not matched to a gene. CDR1 MNHNS and CDR2 SASEGT come from the germline V gene. CDR3 loop: CASSENRSSGSRNEQFF. CDR3 coding DNA: TGTGCCAGCAGTGAAAATAGGAGTAGCGGGAGTAGAAATGAGCAGTTCTTC.

This clone appeared once. The sample contains more than one DNA sequence encoding this CDR3. The rearrangement links TRBV6-1 to TRBJ1-5; TRBD1 might be the D (5 bases). The CDR3 spans 14 residues. Germline-derived CDR1 and CDR2 are MNHNS and SASEGT. Trimming left V 3 bases short and J 6 bases short, with 12 bases between. Here the CDR3 reads CASSERQGGQPQHF. In nucleotides, the CDR3 is TGTGCCAGCAGTGAGAGGCAGGGCGGTCAGCCCCAGCATTTT.

The rearrangement joins TRBV7-8 to TRBJ1-1; 7 nucleotides agree with TRBD1. V was pared by 0 bases and J by 7 bases, with 5 bases of the junction left unmatched. Germline CDR1 SGHVS, CDR2 FQNEAQ. The CDR3 is 14 residues long. The CDR3 sequence is CASSLAGTVIEAFF. The CDR3 DNA reads TGTGCCAGCAGCTTAGCCGGGACAGTCATTGAAGCTTTCTTT.

The genes are TRBV25-1 and TRBJ1-2, with D possibly being TRBD1 (6 bases). There are 13 residues in the CDR3. Trimming removed 3 bases at V and 8 bases at J, with 13 bases between. Germline CDR1 reads MGHDK; CDR2 reads SYGVNS. The CDR3 DNA sequence: TGTGCCAGCAGTGAGAGGCAGGGGAACGGCTACACCTTC. Residues: CASSERQGNGYTF.

The rearrangement links TRBV7-9 to TRBJ2-2, with D possibly being TRBD1 (7 bases). V was shortened by 5 bases and J by 5 bases, with 18 bases between the two germline ends. CDR1 is SEHNR, CDR2 FQNEAQ, per germline (reference sequence). This CDR3 has 16 residues. Written as DNA, the CDR3 is TGTGCCAGCAGCATTTCAGGGGGGCCGCAAACCGGGGAGCTGTTTTTT. Its protein product is CASSISGGPQTGELFF.

The genes are TRBV30 and TRBJ2-3; D possibly corresponds to TRBD2 (6 bases). The germline gives CDR1 GTSNPN, CDR2 SVGIG (reference sequence). Trimming shortened V by 1 base and J by 0 bases, and 11 bases separated the two germline ends. This CDR3 has 15 residues. CDR3 sequence reads: CAWSGRAGSTDTQYF. CDR3 DNA: TGTGCCTGGAGTGGGAGAGCGGGCAGCACAGATACGCAGTATTTT. Looking up the rest from reference TRBV30 and TRBJ2-3 gives the full variable domain: SQTIHQWPATLVQPVGSPLSLECTVEGTSNPNLYWYRQAAGRGLQLLFYSVGIGQISSEVPQNLSASRPQDRQFILSSKKLLLSDSGFYLCAWSGRAGSTDTQYFGPGTRLTVL.

V usage is TRBV6-1 and J usage is TRBJ2-1, with 9 bases lining up with TRBD2. The CDR3 length is 15 residues. Germline assignment: CDR1 MNHNS and CDR2 SASEGT. Trimming took 8 bases from V and 0 from J; bases not matched to a gene: 5. CDR3 nucleotide sequence: TGTGCCAGCGGACTAGCGACGACCTCCTACAATGAGCAGTTCTTC. It is translated as CASGLATTSYNEQFF.

Only a few counts were recorded for this clone. This chain uses TRBV10-3 with TRBJ1-2; D gene unclear. This CDR3 has 17 residues. The germline V gene encodes CDR1 ENHRY and CDR2 SYGVKD. Deletions cut 10 bases from V and 0 bases from J, with 24 bases between. CDR3 sequence reads: CATVGEVRSKANYGYTF. As DNA, the CDR3 is TGTGCCACCGTCGGGGAGGTGAGGAGTAAAGCTAACTATGGCTACACCTTC.

The chain recombines TRBV30 with TRBJ2-7; 8 nucleotides match TRBD1. The CDR3 contains 12 residues. Germline V gives CDR1 GTSNPN, CDR2 SVGIG (reference sequence). With V trimmed by 2 bases and J by 7 bases, 4 bases remained unmatched. The CDR3 reads CAWSRQGREQYF. CDR3 DNA: TGTGCCTGGAGTCGACAGGGGCGGGAGCAGTACTTC.

This clone was observed once. CDR3 coding DNA: TGTGCCAGCTCACCTGATGCGGTAGCCACCATATATTTT. Its translation is CASSPDAVATIYF. The rearrangement links TRBV18 to TRBJ1-3; D remains unclear. Germline V gives CDR1 KGHSH, CDR2 LQKENI. This CDR3 has 13 residues. V lost 3 bases to trimming and J lost 9 bases, with 12 bases between them.

V gene TRBV11-2 combines with J gene TRBJ2-7; 7 bases map to TRBD1. Per the germline V gene, CDR1 is SGHAT and CDR2 is FQNNGV. The CDR3 has 14 residues. The V and J ends lost 3 bases and 2 bases, in that order; junction bases with no gene match: 4. CDR3 in amino acids: CASSLSGTAYEQYF. Written as DNA, the CDR3 is TGTGCCAGCAGCTTGTCGGGGACAGCCTACGAGCAGTACTTC.

V is TRBV28 and J is TRBJ2-7; TRBD1 might be the D (6 bases). Per germline, CDR1 MDHEN and CDR2 SYDVKM. The ends were cut back, 4 bases at V and 0 bases at J, with 13 bases in the middle. The CDR3 runs to 15 residues. DNA of the CDR3: TGTGCCAGCAGTTCATCCGCAGGGGCCTCCTACGAGCAGTACTTC. Encoded protein: CASSSSAGASYEQYF.